The following is a TCR beta chain sequence with its context. Within the sample, other DNA sequences also encode this same CDR3. This record belongs to a study of shared clonotypes between healthy human individuals. Study-level information: Samples came from two female and three male donors aged 18 to 49.

Measured with immunoSEQ multiplex PCR; TCRdb has only the in-frame clones, and not every one. Altogether some 2.3 million clones are present, over 90% being singletons, with the ten largest covering 0.39%. V lost 2 bases and J lost 4, with 11 bases in between. The CDR3 extends over 14 amino acids. Germline V gene lookup returns CDR1 KGHSH and CDR2 LQKENI. The V gene is TRBV18, the J gene TRBJ1-1; possible D gene TRBD1, 5 bases. Sample: naive CD4+ T cells from PBMCs. The subset was: CD45RA+ positively selected. The receptor comes from a young man in good health. Some clones in this sample may be carry-over from other donors' samples. The CDR3 spells CASSPLGGGTEAFF. The CDR3 nucleotides read TGTGCCAGCTCACCATTGGGGGGAGGCACTGAAGCTTTCTTT.